Listed below are T cell receptor beta chains from one sample, sequenced in a study of siplizumab effects on memory and regulatory T cells. Only in-frame clones appear in the TCRdb table, and some are missing; sequencing was by immunoSEQ multiplex PCR. Of about 64,000 clones in the sample, around 96% were seen once. Sequencing was performed on naive CD8+ T cells sorted from blood. The receptor source for this set is a human donor in good health. Both conserved end residues are part of each CDR3. Fields, in order: V gene, clone size, D gene, J gene, CDR3 protein, CDR3 DNA. A D gene is named only where the DNA matches it firmly. The size field is filled for only some rows; it gives once, few, many or a size class.

v_gene: TRBV4-3; abundance: -; d_gene: -; j_gene: TRBJ1-1; CDR3aa: CASSQGEGMNTEAFF; CDR3nt: TGCGCCAGCAGCCAAGGGGAGGGGATGAACACTGAAGCTTTCTTT
v_gene: TRBV7-9; abundance: -; d_gene: -; j_gene: TRBJ2-2; CDR3aa: CASSGDAGELFF; CDR3nt: TGTGCCAGCAGCGGCGACGCCGGGGAGCTGTTTTTT
v_gene: TRBV28; abundance: -; d_gene: -; j_gene: TRBJ2-7; CDR3aa: CASSPSGEQYF; CDR3nt: TGTGCCAGCAGTCCCTCGGGGGAGCAGTACTTC
v_gene: TRBV19; abundance: -; d_gene: -; j_gene: TRBJ2-7; CDR3aa: CASSMGHTYEQYF; CDR3nt: TGTGCCAGTAGTATGGGCCACACCTACGAGCAGTACTTC
v_gene: TRBV7-6; abundance: -; d_gene: -; j_gene: TRBJ1-4; CDR3aa: CASSATIGSDEKLFF; CDR3nt: TGTGCCAGCAGCGCAACAATAGGGTCGGATGAAAAACTGTTTTTT
v_gene: TRBV19; abundance: few; d_gene: -; j_gene: TRBJ1-5; CDR3aa: CASSIPMGIDQPQHF; CDR3nt: TGTGCCAGTAGTATCCCGATGGGCATAGATCAGCCCCAGCATTTT
v_gene: TRBV4-3; abundance: -; d_gene: -; j_gene: TRBJ1-3; CDR3aa: CASSQEGGGTGNTIYF; CDR3nt: TGCGCCAGCAGCCAAGAAGGGGGGGGTACTGGAAACACCATATATTTT
v_gene: TRBV6-6; abundance: -; d_gene: -; j_gene: TRBJ2-7; CDR3aa: CASSRQTAIYEQYF; CDR3nt: TGTGCCAGCAGTCGGCAGACAGCAATCTACGAGCAGTACTTC
v_gene: TRBV5-4; abundance: -; d_gene: -; j_gene: TRBJ1-1; CDR3aa: CASSLWGDTEAFF; CDR3nt: TGTGCCAGCAGCTTATGGGGCGACACTGAAGCTTTCTTT
v_gene: TRBV6-1; abundance: -; d_gene: -; j_gene: TRBJ1-3; CDR3aa: CASSVSQGEGNTIYF; CDR3nt: TGTGCCAGCAGTGTGAGCCAGGGCGAGGGAAACACCATATATTTT
v_gene: TRBV7-6; abundance: -; d_gene: TRBD1; j_gene: TRBJ2-2; CDR3aa: CASSGSDREGTGELFF; CDR3nt: TGTGCCAGCAGCGGATCGGACAGGGAAGGGACCGGGGAGCTGTTTTTT
v_gene: TRBV12-5; abundance: -; d_gene: -; j_gene: TRBJ2-7; CDR3aa: CASGPTGFYEQYF; CDR3nt: TGTGCTAGTGGCCCAACAGGTTTCTACGAGCAGTACTTC
v_gene: TRBV4-1; abundance: -; d_gene: -; j_gene: TRBJ2-7; CDR3aa: CASSRIEGLYEQYF; CDR3nt: TGCGCCAGCAGCCGAATTGAGGGCTTATACGAGCAGTACTTC
v_gene: TRBV4-1; abundance: -; d_gene: -; j_gene: TRBJ2-7; CDR3aa: CASSQDAAVEVRYF; CDR3nt: TGCGCCAGCAGCCAAGATGCGGCCGTCGAAGTTCGGTACTTC
v_gene: TRBV5-1; abundance: once; d_gene: -; j_gene: TRBJ2-1; CDR3aa: CASSFTSYNEQFF; CDR3nt: TGCGCCAGCAGCTTCACTAGCTACAATGAGCAGTTCTTC
v_gene: TRBV6-5; abundance: -; d_gene: TRBD2; j_gene: TRBJ2-1; CDR3aa: CASSYGSGGSYNEQFF; CDR3nt: TGTGCCAGCAGTTACGGTAGCGGGGGCTCCTACAATGAGCAGTTCTTC
v_gene: TRBV27; abundance: -; d_gene: -; j_gene: TRBJ2-1; CDR3aa: CASSQSYNEQFF; CDR3nt: TGTGCCAGCAGTCAATCCTACAATGAGCAGTTCTTC
v_gene: TRBV4-3; abundance: -; d_gene: TRBD1; j_gene: TRBJ1-4; CDR3aa: CASSQDPMGQGEEKLFF; CDR3nt: TGCGCCAGCAGCCAAGATCCGATGGGACAGGGGGAAGAAAAACTGTTTTTT
v_gene: TRBV13; abundance: -; d_gene: TRBD2; j_gene: TRBJ2-3; CDR3aa: CASSLRRGGSDTQYF; CDR3nt: TGTGCCAGCAGCTTACGACGGGGGGGATCAGATACGCAGTATTTT
v_gene: TRBV7-9; abundance: -; d_gene: -; j_gene: TRBJ1-1; CDR3aa: CASSLGTEAFF; CDR3nt: TGTGCCAGCAGCCTAGGCACTGAAGCTTTCTTT
v_gene: TRBV11-2; abundance: once; d_gene: TRBD1; j_gene: TRBJ2-1; CDR3aa: CASSLGTGGFVDEQFF; CDR3nt: TGTGCCAGCAGCTTAGGGACAGGGGGATTTGTGGATGAGCAGTTCTTC
v_gene: TRBV9; abundance: -; d_gene: TRBD2; j_gene: TRBJ2-1; CDR3aa: CASSLVIAGVHEQFF; CDR3nt: TGTGCCAGCAGCCTCGTGATAGCGGGGGTGCATGAGCAGTTCTTC
v_gene: TRBV19; abundance: -; d_gene: TRBD1; j_gene: TRBJ2-7; CDR3aa: CASKQGNSYEQYF; CDR3nt: TGTGCCAGCAAACAGGGGAACTCCTACGAGCAGTACTTC
v_gene: TRBV19; abundance: -; d_gene: -; j_gene: TRBJ2-5; CDR3aa: CASRGGGIEETQYF; CDR3nt: TGTGCCAGTAGAGGTGGGGGGATAGAAGAGACCCAGTACTTC
v_gene: TRBV12-5; abundance: -; d_gene: -; j_gene: TRBJ1-5; CDR3aa: CASGLGQDSNQPQHF; CDR3nt: TGTGCTAGTGGTTTGGGACAGGATAGCAATCAGCCCCAGCATTTT
v_gene: TRBV14; abundance: -; d_gene: -; j_gene: TRBJ2-1; CDR3aa: CASSPGTEFYNEQFF; CDR3nt: TGTGCCAGCAGTCCCGGGACTGAATTTTACAATGAGCAGTTCTTC
v_gene: TRBV5-1; abundance: once; d_gene: -; j_gene: TRBJ1-5; CDR3aa: CASSSEGERGQPQHF; CDR3nt: TGCGCCAGCAGCTCCGAGGGGGAAAGAGGCCAGCCCCAGCATTTT
v_gene: TRBV7-3; abundance: -; d_gene: TRBD2; j_gene: TRBJ2-7; CDR3aa: CASSWASGPTYEQYF; CDR3nt: TGTGCCAGCAGCTGGGCTAGCGGACCTACGTACGAGCAGTACTTC
v_gene: TRBV9; abundance: -; d_gene: -; j_gene: TRBJ2-7; CDR3aa: CASSVEGSYYEQYF; CDR3nt: TGTGCCAGCAGCGTAGAGGGGTCCTACTACGAGCAGTACTTC
v_gene: TRBV27; abundance: -; d_gene: -; j_gene: TRBJ1-5; CDR3aa: CASSRINQPQHF; CDR3nt: TGTGCCAGCAGCCGGATAAATCAGCCCCAGCATTTT
v_gene: TRBV18; abundance: -; d_gene: -; j_gene: TRBJ1-2; CDR3aa: CASSPQGDYGYTF; CDR3nt: TGTGCCAGCTCACCACAGGGGGACTATGGCTACACCTTC
v_gene: TRBV10-3; abundance: -; d_gene: TRBD1; j_gene: TRBJ2-7; CDR3aa: CAISGGTDLYEQYF; CDR3nt: TGTGCCATCAGTGGGGGGACAGACCTTTACGAGCAGTACTTC
v_gene: TRBV10-1; abundance: few; d_gene: -; j_gene: TRBJ1-6; CDR3aa: CASSSGSSPLHF; CDR3nt: TGCGCCAGCAGTTCAGGGAGCTCACCCCTCCACTTT
v_gene: TRBV19; abundance: once; d_gene: -; j_gene: TRBJ2-7; CDR3aa: CASSIDPWTGSYEQYF; CDR3nt: TGTGCCAGTAGTATAGATCCCTGGACGGGTTCATACGAGCAGTACTTC
v_gene: TRBV18; abundance: -; d_gene: TRBD1; j_gene: TRBJ2-1; CDR3aa: CASSPTGTGVDEQFF; CDR3nt: TGTGCCAGCTCACCCACCGGGACAGGGGTCGATGAGCAGTTCTTC
v_gene: TRBV5-5; abundance: -; d_gene: -; j_gene: TRBJ1-1; CDR3aa: CASSPWHQRPNTEAFF; CDR3nt: TGTGCCAGCAGCCCGTGGCACCAAAGACCTAACACTGAAGCTTTCTTT
v_gene: TRBV15; abundance: -; d_gene: TRBD2; j_gene: TRBJ2-2; CDR3aa: CATSRDSGPNTGELFF; CDR3nt: TGTGCCACCAGCAGGGATAGCGGGCCGAACACCGGGGAGCTGTTTTTT
v_gene: TRBV19; abundance: -; d_gene: TRBD1; j_gene: TRBJ2-5; CDR3aa: CASSIGRDRGQETQYF; CDR3nt: TGTGCCAGTAGTATTGGCCGGGACAGGGGGCAAGAGACCCAGTACTTC
v_gene: TRBV6-5; abundance: -; d_gene: TRBD2; j_gene: TRBJ2-1; CDR3aa: CASSPLAGAYNEQFF; CDR3nt: TGTGCCAGCAGCCCCCTAGCGGGGGCATACAATGAGCAGTTCTTC
v_gene: TRBV11-2; abundance: -; d_gene: -; j_gene: TRBJ2-7; CDR3aa: CASSYLGSTYEQYF; CDR3nt: TGTGCCAGCAGCTACCTCGGGAGCACCTACGAGCAGTACTTC
v_gene: TRBV7-6; abundance: -; d_gene: -; j_gene: TRBJ2-7; CDR3aa: CASSLAPPYEQYF; CDR3nt: TGTGCCAGCAGCTTAGCCCCACCCTACGAGCAGTACTTC
v_gene: TRBV19; abundance: -; d_gene: -; j_gene: TRBJ2-1; CDR3aa: CASRQSLNEQFF; CDR3nt: TGTGCCAGTAGACAGTCCCTTAATGAGCAGTTCTTC
v_gene: TRBV6-5; abundance: -; d_gene: -; j_gene: TRBJ2-7; CDR3aa: CASSYGAGYEQYF; CDR3nt: TGTGCCAGCAGTTACGGCGCAGGTTACGAGCAGTACTTC
v_gene: TRBV9; abundance: -; d_gene: -; j_gene: TRBJ1-5; CDR3aa: CASSEGFGYQPQHF; CDR3nt: TGTGCCAGCAGCGAAGGCTTCGGCTATCAGCCCCAGCATTTT
v_gene: TRBV19; abundance: -; d_gene: TRBD2; j_gene: TRBJ2-1; CDR3aa: CASVPSGAYNEQFF; CDR3nt: TGTGCCAGTGTTCCTAGCGGGGCCTACAATGAGCAGTTCTTC
v_gene: TRBV7-6; abundance: -; d_gene: -; j_gene: TRBJ1-6; CDR3aa: CASSSGGGGSPLHF; CDR3nt: TGTGCCAGCAGCTCGGGGGGCGGGGGTTCACCCCTCCACTTT
v_gene: TRBV11-2; abundance: -; d_gene: -; j_gene: TRBJ2-7; CDR3aa: CASSLSKEQYF; CDR3nt: TGTGCCAGCAGCTTGTCGAAGGAGCAGTACTTC
v_gene: TRBV7-9; abundance: -; d_gene: -; j_gene: TRBJ2-5; CDR3aa: CASSSLKETQYF; CDR3nt: TGTGCCAGCAGCTCTCTAAAAGAGACCCAGTACTTC
v_gene: TRBV28; abundance: -; d_gene: -; j_gene: TRBJ1-5; CDR3aa: CASSLWGALNQPQHF; CDR3nt: TGTGCCAGCAGTTTATGGGGGGCTCTCAATCAGCCCCAGCATTTT
v_gene: TRBV19; abundance: -; d_gene: -; j_gene: TRBJ2-3; CDR3aa: CASSIGGSTDTQYF; CDR3nt: TGTGCCAGTAGTATAGGCGGGAGCACAGATACGCAGTATTTT
v_gene: TRBV11-2; abundance: -; d_gene: TRBD1; j_gene: TRBJ2-7; CDR3aa: CASSLGTGGIYEQYF; CDR3nt: TGTGCCAGCAGCTTAGGGACAGGGGGGATCTACGAGCAGTACTTC
v_gene: TRBV29-1; abundance: -; d_gene: -; j_gene: TRBJ1-1; CDR3aa: CSVVINVEAFF; CDR3nt: TGCAGCGTTGTCATAAACGTAGAAGCTTTCTTT
v_gene: TRBV9; abundance: -; d_gene: TRBD2; j_gene: TRBJ2-7; CDR3aa: CASSSRGGSYEQYF; CDR3nt: TGTGCCAGCAGCTCCCGGGGGGGCTCCTACGAGCAGTACTTC